The clone carrying this T cell receptor (beta chain) appeared once. The data originate from a study of blood T cell repertoires in COVID-19. For the study at large: T cells, B-cell-depleted T cells, or PBMCs supplied cDNA or gDNA.

V lost 3 bases and J lost 5; bases outside the gene matches: 3. CDR1 and CDR2 (germline): LNHDA, SQIVND (reference sequence). This CDR3 comprises 13 residues. Some clones are missing from TCRdb's copy, which holds only in-frame ones; the method was immunoSEQ multiplex PCR. The data show about 84,000 clones, roughly 90% seen once. The chain recombines TRBV19 with TRBJ1-2; 7 bases fit TRBD1. The sample was peripheral blood. The source is a man at least 80 years old with active or convalescent COVID-19. CDR3 in DNA: TGTGCCAGTAGTATTGCGACAGGGTATGGCTACACCTTC. This gives the protein CASSIATGYGYTF.